This T cell receptor (beta chain) was sequenced for a study of tumor and adjacent non-tumor tissue in lung cancer. The overall study: Stage I to III disease affected approximately 11 men and about 5 women aged about 30 to 85. Overall study results and limits: Tumor TCR diversity, when higher, was linked to shorter survival. Normal lung showed higher cumulative top 100 clone frequency than tumor.

Comment on this clonotype: Its antigen is still unknown.

The template was RNA from unsorted bulk tissue. The normal lung tissue was taken more than 3 cm from the tumor edge. The CDR3 totals 14 residues. The V end lost 0 bases, the J end lost 9 bases, and 12 bases lay between the germline ends. A modified ARM-PCR protocol with three rounds of nested PCR amplified TCRbeta. TCRdb itself ran the multiplex PCR reads through MiXCR, one entry per CDR3 protein. The data contain about 60,000 distinct CDR3 sequences, roughly 57% of them singletons. The specimen sequenced was distant non-tumor lung tissue. This sequence was found in a man aged 65-85 years with non-small cell lung cancer. The chain has TRBV12-3 or TRBV12-4 and TRBJ2-1; D is possibly TRBD2 (5 bases). The CDR3 DNA reads as TGTGCCAGCAGTTTAGCGGCTAGCTGGGTTGAGCAGTTCTTC. Its translation: CASSLAASWVEQFF.